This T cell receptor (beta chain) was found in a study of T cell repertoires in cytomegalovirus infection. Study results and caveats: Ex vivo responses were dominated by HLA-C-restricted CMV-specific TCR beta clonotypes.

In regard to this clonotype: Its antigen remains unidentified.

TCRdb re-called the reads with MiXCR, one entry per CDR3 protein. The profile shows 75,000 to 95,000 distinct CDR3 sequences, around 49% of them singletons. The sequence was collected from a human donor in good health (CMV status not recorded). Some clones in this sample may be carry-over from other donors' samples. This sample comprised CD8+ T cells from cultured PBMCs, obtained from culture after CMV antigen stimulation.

CDR3 sequence: CSAKREGSYEQYF. The CDR3 nucleotides read TGCAGCGCTAAGCGGGAGGGGTCCTACGAGCAGTACTTC. This chain links TRBV29-1 with TRBJ2-7; 10 nucleotides line up with TRBD2. The CDR3 loop spans 13 amino acids. V lost 7 bases to trimming and J lost 1 base; unmatched junction nucleotides: 4. Germline V gene sequence: CDR1 SQVTM, CDR2 ANQGSEA.